This TCR beta chain appears in the sequencing data of a study of blood T cell repertoires in COVID-19. Study-wide background: COVID-19 samples, acute and convalescent, were from the United States, Italy and Spain.

Looked up from germline, CDR1 is SGDLS and CDR2 is YYNGEE. The V gene lost 0 bases and the J gene lost 5 bases, with 14 bases spanning the gap. This CDR3 is built from 15 residues. Profiled with immunoSEQ multiplex PCR; TCRdb holds only in-frame clones, not every one. The sample comprises about 340,000 clones, around 82% of which are singletons, and 2.5% to 3% rests with the top ten. What was sequenced was peripheral blood. This clonotype originated in a man younger than 45 with active or convalescent COVID-19. The chain has TRBV9 and TRBJ1-2; D unresolved. This CDR3 is CASSVEGVSRYGYTF. CDR3 in DNA: TGTGCCAGCAGCGTAGAGGGAGTCTCCCGGTATGGCTACACCTTC. Filled out from reference TRBV9 and TRBJ1-2, the complete variable domain reads DSGVTQTPKHLITATGQRVTLRCSPRSGDLSVYWYQQSLDQGLQFLIQYYNGEERAKGNILERFSAQQFPDLHSELNLSSLELGDSALYFCASSVEGVSRYGYTFGSGTRLTVV.